These T cell receptor beta chains were read from a single sample in a study of T cells in Graves' hyperthyroidism and ophthalmopathy. TCRdb re-analysed the multiplex PCR reads in MiXCR, keeping a single row per CDR3 protein. The repertoire has approximately 620,000 distinct CDR3 sequences, roughly 13% of them found once; the top ten carry 5.5% to 7.5%. Input material: blood. These receptors all stem from a woman younger than 45 with Graves' hyperthyroidism that later progressed to Graves' ophthalmopathy. Each CDR3 is given without its conserved first and last residue. Fields, in order: V gene, CDR3 protein.

V: TRBV12-3/TRBV12-4; CDR3: ASSSDRYSGNTIY
V: TRBV7-8; CDR3: ASSPGAKNTQY
V: TRBV7-3; CDR3: ASSPGGADTGELF
V: TRBV11-2; CDR3: ASSVTGQDGYT
V: TRBV2; CDR3: ASSDLQQGNQPQH
V: TRBV6-1; CDR3: ASIPGLAGASTGELF
V: TRBV12-3/TRBV12-4; CDR3: ASNNREKTDTQY
V: TRBV2; CDR3: ASRPWDGNNEQF
V: TRBV16; CDR3: ASSPRGGLTTNEKLF
V: TRBV15; CDR3: ATSRGLPRGINQPQH
V: TRBV10-3; CDR3: AISPTGVGTNEKLF